These 28 T cell receptor beta chains originate from one sample sequenced in a study of human T cells and chemical hapten exposure. A single record per CDR3 protein comes from TCRdb applying MiXCR to the RACE reads. The sample shows 84,000 or so distinct CDR3 sequences, roughly a tenth of them seen only once. Time point: patch test 1, 2 weeks after DPC sensitization. Noted treatment: therapeutic diphenylcyclopropenone sensitization with weekly scalp DPC. Sequenced here: whole blood, sampled in connection with sensitization to the hapten diphenylcyclopropenone (DPC). The receptors here all came from a man between 40 and 49 years old with alopecia areata. Some clones in this sample may be carry-over from other donors' samples.

The V and J genes are TRBV7-9 and TRBJ1-1; D is ambiguous. Trimming removed 3 bases at V and 8 bases at J, with 13 bases between. In germline, CDR1 is SEHNR, CDR2 FQNEAQ (reference sequence). The CDR3 is 13 residues long. CDR3 sequence (DNA): TGTGCCAGCAGCTTTTTTTTGGGGTCAGAAGCTTTCTTT. Its protein product is CASSFFLGSEAFF.

This clonotype was seen only a few times. V and J are TRBV10-3 and TRBJ2-7, with D possibly matching TRBD1 (6 bases). Germline V gene sequence: CDR1 ENHRY, CDR2 SYGVKD. The length of the CDR3 is 15 residues. V lost 6 bases and J lost 3, with 18 bases in between. The CDR3 nucleotides are TGTGCCATCAGCGATACCTGGACAGCAAACTACGAGCAGTACGTC. This translates into CAISDTWTANYEQYV.

The rearrangement joins TRBV10-3 to TRBJ1-3; possible D gene TRBD1, 6 bases. V lost 6 bases and J 1 base, leaving 16 bases between the germline ends. The germline V gene encodes CDR1 ENHRY and CDR2 SYGVKD. CDR3 length equals 16 residues. CDR3 protein: CAISPQGSRSGNTIYF. In DNA, the CDR3 is TGTGCCATCAGCCCCCAGGGGAGTCGGTCTGGAAACACCATATATTTT.

As for this clonotype: At one boundary the junction diverges from the germline segment, which might be a read error. This chain joins TRBV7-2 and TRBJ2-5; no clear D gene. Per germline, CDR1 SGHTA and CDR2 FQGNSA. The CDR3 loop spans 16 amino acids. The CDR3 DNA follows: TGTGCCGGCAGCAGATGGGGTGGCCAAATCCAAGAGACCCAGTACTTC. Translation: CAGSRWGGQIQETQYF.

This clonotype showed up many times. V is TRBV5-4 and J is TRBJ1-1; D not resolved. This CDR3 spans 14 amino acids. Deletions cut 6 bases from V and 0 bases from J, with 12 bases between. CDR1 is SGHNT, CDR2 YYREEE, per germline (reference sequence). CDR3 sequence: CASTRDTMNTEAFF. The CDR3 DNA reads TGTGCCAGCACCCGAGACACGATGAACACTGAAGCTTTCTTT.

This clonotype was counted a few times. This chain uses TRBV5-1 with TRBJ2-3, with 7 bases lining up with TRBD1. CDR3 length equals 15 residues. The V gene end was trimmed by 6 bases and the J gene end by 2 bases; junction bases not matched to a gene: 9. Germline V lookup: CDR1 SGHRS, CDR2 YFSETQ. DNA for the CDR3: TGCGCCAGCACCACTAGGACAGGTTCCACAGATACGCAGTATTTT. This translates into CASTTRTGSTDTQYF.

In regard to this clonotype: Sequence at one end of the junction differs from germline and may be a read error. The J gene is TRBJ1-5, the V gene TRBV6-2 or TRBV6-3; 7 positions match TRBD1. Germline loops: CDR1 MNHEY, CDR2 SVGEGT. This CDR3 is 15 amino acids long. CDR3 region: CASSDGTDSNQPQNF. CDR3 nucleotide sequence: TGTGCCAGCAGCGACGGGACAGATAGCAATCAGCCCCAGAATTTT.

The rearrangement joins TRBV2 to TRBJ2-7; 9 nucleotides align to TRBD1. The germline CDR1 and CDR2 sequences are SNHLY and FYNNEI. The CDR3 contains 11 residues. The CDR3 loop reads CASSPGQGPDV. In nucleotides, the CDR3 is TGTGCCAGCAGTCCGGGACAGGGCCCCGACGTC.

This clonotype was observed many times. This chain links TRBV7-2 with TRBJ1-6; D is ambiguous. V was pared by 0 bases and J by 6 bases, with 12 bases between. The CDR3 totals 16 residues. Germline loops: CDR1 SGHTA, CDR2 FQGNSA. The DNA for the CDR3 is TGTGCCAGCAGCTTAGCGATCGGTCGGGCTAATTCACCCCTCCACTTT. This gives the protein CASSLAIGRANSPLHF.

The V gene is TRBV12-3 or TRBV12-4, the J gene TRBJ1-1; D gene uncertain. V dropped 8 bases and J dropped 2 bases, with 9 bases sitting between them. The CDR3 sequence is 12 residues long. CDR3 loop: CASDNSNTEAFF. The CDR3 bases are TGTGCCAGCGACAACTCAAACACTGAAGCTTTCTTT.

The chain uses TRBV21-1 and TRBJ2-1; the table's D call TRBD2 went unverified against the DNA. TRBV21-1 is deemed a pseudogene. This CDR3 is 12 amino acids long. The CDR3 reads CASLVGAYEQFF. The CDR3 DNA sequence: TGTGCCAGCCTAGTGGGAGCTTATGAGCAGTTCTTC.

Notes on this clonotype: A much more abundant neighbour one base away suggests this may be a read error. The CDR3: CSVVMRDRNDYTF. The CDR3 nucleotides are TGCAGCGTTGTGATGCGGGACAGGAATGACTACACCTTC. This chain links TRBV29-1 with TRBJ1-2, with TRBD1 identical over 8 bases. The germline CDR1 and CDR2 sequences are SQVTM and ANQGSEA. Trimming at V came to 4 bases and at J to 10 bases, leaving 11 bases not matched to a gene. The CDR3 runs to 13 residues.

Comment on this clonotype: One end of the junction varies from germline; a read error may be responsible. This chain links TRBV7-8 with TRBJ1-1; a possible D gene is TRBD1 (6 bases). This CDR3 spans 15 amino acids. Germline-derived CDR1 and CDR2 are SGHVS and FQNEAQ. CDR3 region: CAGSRSGGQAGEAFF. In DNA form, the CDR3 reads TGTGCCGGCAGCCGTAGCGGGGGGCAGGCTGGAGAAGCTTTCTTT.

A few counts support this clonotype. V is TRBV6-2 or TRBV6-3 and J is TRBJ2-7, with 8 bases lining up with TRBD1. This CDR3 has 12 amino acids. Trimming removed 6 bases from V and 6 bases from J; junction bases left unmatched: 4. The V gene's germline CDR1 is MNHEY and CDR2 SVGEGT. The CDR3 DNA follows: TGTGCCAGCAGCCATGGGACAGGCGAGCAGTACGTC. This encodes CASSHGTGEQYV.

This clonotype was seen at least ten times. The chain combines TRBV19 with TRBJ1-5; 7 positions match TRBD1. Germline lookup yields CDR1 LNHDA and CDR2 SQIVND (reference sequence). The length of the CDR3 is 14 residues. Trimming took 7 bases from V and 6 from J; bases not matched to a gene: 9. CDR3 amino acids: CASTPSGGAQPQHF. CDR3 nucleotides: TGTGCCAGTACTCCGTCAGGGGGAGCTCAGCCCCAGCATTTT.

This clonotype was recorded at least ten times. The chain couples TRBV7-9 to TRBJ1-1; tentatively, D is TRBD1 (5 bases). V was shortened by 4 bases and J by 7 bases, with 10 bases between the two germline ends. The CDR3 spans 12 residues. Germline CDR1 is SEHNR and CDR2 is FQNEAQ (reference sequence). In DNA, the CDR3 is TGTGCCAGCAGCTCTACGGGGGTTGAAGCTTTCTTT. Residues: CASSSTGVEAFF.

This sequence joins TRBV6-6 and TRBJ2-4; 7 bases fit TRBD1. From germline, CDR1 is MNHNY and CDR2 SVGAGI (reference sequence). V lost 2 bases, J lost 1 base, and 5 bases stayed unmatched. This CDR3 comprises 16 residues. The CDR3 coding sequence is TGTGCCAGCAGTTACGACAGGGCAGGGGCCAAAAACATTCAGTACTTC. It specifies CASSYDRAGAKNIQYF.

The sample holds a few counts of this clonotype. The V gene is TRBV6-2 or TRBV6-3, the J gene TRBJ2-1; D is possibly TRBD1 or TRBD2 (7 bases each). Germline assignment: CDR1 MNHEY and CDR2 SVGEGT. V was trimmed by 4 bases and J by 5 bases, leaving 27 bases between them. This CDR3 comprises 19 residues. CDR3 region: CASSFRQGRRGGLDNEQFF. The CDR3 DNA reads TGTGCCAGCAGTTTCCGACAGGGTCGTAGGGGGGGTCTGGACAATGAGCAGTTCTTC.

The gene calls are TRBV6-1 and TRBJ1-1, with D perhaps matching TRBD1 (6 bases). Germline V gene lookup returns CDR1 MNHNS and CDR2 SASEGT. The CDR3 consists of 14 residues. V was trimmed by 6 bases and J by 4 bases, leaving 15 bases between them. The CDR3 sequence is CASRQGLSSTEAFF. DNA of the CDR3: TGTGCCAGCAGACAGGGATTATCGAGCACTGAAGCTTTCTTT.

The chain combines TRBV5-1 with TRBJ2-7; 8 nucleotides align to TRBD2. The CDR3 length is 15 residues. CDR1 is SGHRS and CDR2 is YFSETQ in the germline V gene. Trimming took 4 bases from V and 5 from J; bases not matched to a gene: 11. CDR3 protein: CASSSTAGATHEQYF. Written as DNA, the CDR3 is TGCGCCAGCAGCAGTACAGCGGGAGCGACCCACGAGCAGTACTTC.

There are a few counts of this clonotype. The chain joins TRBV24-1 to TRBJ2-3; D ambiguous. V lost 5 bases to trimming and J lost 2 bases, with 10 bases between them. The CDR3 sequence is 14 residues long. Germline-derived CDR1 and CDR2 are KGHDR and SFDVKD. CDR3 amino acids: CATSGQHYTDTQYF. For the CDR3, the DNA is TGTGCCACCAGTGGTCAGCACTACACAGATACGCAGTATTTT.

V usage is TRBV30 and J usage is TRBJ2-1; D gene ambiguous. Germline-derived CDR1 and CDR2 are GTSNPN and SVGIG (reference sequence). This CDR3 region has 14 residues. V was shortened by 4 bases and J by 3 bases, with 13 bases between the two germline ends. CDR3 nucleotides: TGTGCCTGGAATGACCCCCCCAACTACAATGAGCAGTTCTTC. Translated: CAWNDPPNYNEQFF.

This clonotype was observed many times. This chain joins TRBV6-2 or TRBV6-3 and TRBJ2-7; TRBD1 agrees at 7 bases. The germline V gene encodes CDR1 MNHEY and CDR2 SVGEGT. V trimming: 2 bases; J trimming: 5 bases; junction bases outside the gene matches: 6. The CDR3 has 14 residues. DNA for the CDR3: TGTGCCAGCAGTTACGCCGGAGGACAGGACGAGCAGTACTTC. Translated, it gives CASSYAGGQDEQYF.

This clonotype was counted a few times. The chain is built from TRBV7-8 and TRBJ1-2, with D possibly being TRBD1 (5 bases). Trimming shortened V by 5 bases and J by 4 bases, and 14 bases separated the two germline ends. The CDR3 spans 14 residues. The germline CDR1 and CDR2 sequences are SGHVS and FQNEAQ. CDR3 in amino acids: CASSPTGTGYGYTF. Written as DNA, the CDR3 is TGTGCCAGCAGCCCGACCGGGACCGGCTATGGCTACACCTTC.

This clonotype was counted only a few times. V is TRBV6-5 and J is TRBJ2-1; tentative D call: TRBD1 (5 bases). Germline assignment: CDR1 MNHEY and CDR2 SVGAGI. Trimming removed 5 bases at V and 0 bases at J, with 11 bases between. The CDR3 has 15 amino acids. The CDR3 nucleotides read TGTGCCAGCAGTCCGACAGCAAGCTCCTACAATGAGCAGTTCTTC. Its protein product is CASSPTASSYNEQFF.

A few counts support this clonotype. V usage is TRBV30 and J usage is TRBJ1-5; D might be TRBD1 (6 bases). The CDR3 sequence is 13 residues long. V was clipped by 2 bases and J by 4 bases, with 9 bases between them. Germline CDR1 reads GTSNPN; CDR2 reads SVGIG (reference sequence). DNA for the CDR3: TGTGCCTGGAGTTACACAGGGAATCAGCCCCAGCATTTT. Residues: CAWSYTGNQPQHF.

This clonotype has a handful of counts. This sequence joins TRBV6-6 and TRBJ2-7; 10 nucleotides agree with TRBD1. V lost 0 bases and J lost 3; bases outside the gene matches: 2. This CDR3 has 15 amino acids. Per germline, CDR1 MNHNY and CDR2 SVGAGI (reference sequence). The CDR3 coding sequence is TGTGCCAGCAGTTACTCGACAGGGGGCTACTACGAGCAGTACTTC. Encoded protein: CASSYSTGGYYEQYF.

V usage is TRBV7-2 and J usage is TRBJ2-1, with D tentatively TRBD1 or TRBD2 (5 bases each). The CDR3 covers 15 residues. Trimming shortened V by 0 bases and J by 7 bases, and 13 bases separated the two germline ends. Germline CDR1 and CDR2: SGHTA and FQGNSA. The CDR3 nucleotides read TGTGCCAGCAGCTTAGCGCTGGGGACCCGGAATGAGCAGTTCTTC. Amino acid sequence: CASSLALGTRNEQFF.